Below are 2 T cell receptor beta chains sequenced from a single sample in a study of regulatory T cells in long-lasting Graves disease. Time point meaning: newly diagnosed GD, antithyroid drugs for less than 3 months. With RNA extracted from PBMCs as input, the TCR library was made. In building TCR beta libraries, iRepertoire HTBI primers were used together with Arm-PCR of CDR3 regions. TCRdb recomputed calls from the multiplex PCR reads with MiXCR, one row per CDR3 protein. The repertoire holds fewer than 350,000 distinct CDR3 sequences, 15% to 20% seen once, with roughly 40% in the top ten. Here the sequenced sample was peripheral blood mononuclear cells (PBMCs), taken at new diagnosis, from a patient treated with antithyroid drugs. The receptors come from a female donor with Graves disease.

This clonotype was seen at least ten times. The chain links TRBV13 to TRBJ1-1, with a tentative D call TRBD1 (5 bases). V was cut by 6 bases and J by 8 bases, with 19 bases left in between. Germline CDR1 reads PRHDT; CDR2 reads FYEKMQ (reference sequence). The CDR3 totals 14 residues. In DNA form, the CDR3 reads TGTGCCAGCAGGTCAGGCTGGGGGAAAGGGGAAGCTTTCTTT. Its translation is CASRSGWGKGEAFF. Looking up the rest from reference TRBV13 and TRBJ1-1 gives the full variable domain: AAGVIQSPRHLIKEKRETATLKCYPIPRHDTVYWYQQGPGQDPQFLISFYEKMQSDKGSIPDRFSAQQFSDYHSELNMSSLELGDSALYFCASRSGWGKGEAFFGQGTRLTVV.

The rearrangement joins TRBV7-6 to TRBJ2-7; no clear D. The CDR3 loop spans 15 amino acids. V was clipped by 6 bases and J by 2 bases, with 17 bases between them. Looked up from germline, CDR1 is SGHVS and CDR2 is FNYEAQ. The CDR3 here is CASSSILTGTYEQYF. CDR3 coding DNA: TGTGCCAGCAGTTCAATTTTGACTGGAACCTACGAGCAGTACTTC.